The TCR beta chain under discussion was sequenced for a study of T cell repertoires in cytomegalovirus infection. Study summary: Recently identified HLA-C-restricted CMV epitopes were among the peptides used. Indications came from public TCR beta signatures; they pointed to CMV infection and to a matching HLA type.

For this clonotype: Its antigen is unknown.

General study findings and limits: In two of eight donors, the top clonotype was HLA-C-restricted CMV-specific. Frequencies of public TCR beta families were cumulated, and this identified carriers of CMV plus the relevant HLA.

A single record per CDR3 protein comes from TCRdb applying MiXCR to the reads. Seen here are a few hundred thousand distinct CDR3 sequences, about 40% observed once, and the top ten hold 40% to 60%. The sequences come from cultured PBMCs, collected from culture after CMV antigen stimulation. This clonotype was sampled from a human donor in good health (CMV status not recorded). Some clones in this sample may be carry-over from other donors' samples.

CDR3 amino acids: CASSSPRLKDGRYEQYF. The CDR3, as DNA: TGTGCCAGCAGTTCCCCCCGACTCAAGGACGGGAGGTACGAGCAGTACTTC. The genes are TRBV28 and TRBJ2-7; 7 bases are a match to TRBD2. This CDR3 has 17 amino acids. V lost 4 bases, J lost 4 bases, and 16 bases stayed unmatched. CDR1 is MDHEN and CDR2 is SYDVKM in the germline V gene. The variable domain in full, completed from reference TRBV28 and TRBJ2-7, reads DVKVTQSSRYLVKRTGEKVFLECVQDMDHENMFWYRQDPGLGLRLIYFSYDVKMKEKGDIPEGYSVSREKKERFSLILESASTNQTSMYLCASSSPRLKDGRYEQYFGPGTRLTVT.